One sample yielded the 16 T cell receptor beta chains listed below, sequenced in a study of T cell repertoires in cytomegalovirus infection. In TCRdb, the reads were re-called with MiXCR into one record per CDR3 protein. The table includes almost 300,000 distinct CDR3 sequences, 9.6% detected once. Input material: PBMCs. The source is a human donor in good health (CMV status not recorded). Some clones in this sample may be carry-over from other donors' samples.

The sample holds many counts of this clonotype. J is TRBJ2-6 and V is TRBV7-2, with D hard to call. Germline V gives CDR1 SGHTA, CDR2 FQGNSA. This CDR3 contains 15 residues. With 0 bases removed from V and 1 base from J, the gap between germline ends came to 4 bases. The CDR3 is CASSLAGSGANVLTF. The CDR3 DNA is TGTGCCAGCAGCTTAGCCGGTTCTGGGGCCAACGTCCTGACTTTC.

This clonotype was observed a few times. This sequence joins TRBV7-9 and TRBJ2-1; TRBD2 might be the D (6 bases). V shed 5 bases and J shed 3 bases, with 17 bases lying between them. The CDR3 is made up of 16 amino acids. The germline gives CDR1 SEHNR, CDR2 FQNEAQ (reference sequence). This CDR3 is CASSIYRDFNYNEQFF. The CDR3 nucleotides are TGTGCCAGCAGCATCTACCGGGACTTCAACTACAATGAGCAGTTCTTC.

J is TRBJ1-2 and V is TRBV29-1, with TRBD1 identical over 10 bases. The germline gives CDR1 SQVTM, CDR2 ANQGSEA. Germline trimming cut 3 bases from V and 7 bases from J; bases unmatched to any gene: 8. This CDR3 is 14 amino acids long. CDR3 protein: CSVERGQGVGGYTF. The CDR3, as DNA: TGCAGCGTTGAGAGAGGACAGGGGGTTGGTGGCTACACCTTC.

The CDR3 spells CSAPLRGRRTEAFF. DNA for the CDR3: TGCAGTGCCCCGCTCCGGGGGAGGCGAACTGAAGCTTTCTTT. V and J are TRBV20-1 and TRBJ1-1, with a possible D match to TRBD1 (5 bases). The CDR3 extends over 14 amino acids. Germline V gene lookup returns CDR1 DFQATT and CDR2 SNEGSKA (reference sequence). V lost 6 bases, J lost 5 bases, and 19 bases lay in between.

This clonotype was counted many times. The rearrangement uses TRBV7-2 and TRBJ2-3; D possibly corresponds to TRBD2 (5 bases). The CDR3 runs to 15 residues. Per germline, CDR1 SGHTA and CDR2 FQGNSA. V lost 0 bases and J 0 bases, leaving 7 bases between the germline ends. The CDR3 DNA reads TGTGCCAGCAGCTTAGCTAGGACTAGCACAGATACGCAGTATTTT. Its protein product is CASSLARTSTDTQYF.

This clonotype occurred many times. This rearrangement joins TRBV6-1 to TRBJ2-1; D is perhaps TRBD1 (6 bases). Trimming stripped 6 bases from V and 2 bases from J, with 8 bases between. Per the germline V gene, CDR1 is MNHNS and CDR2 is SASEGT. The CDR3 length is 13 residues. The CDR3 bases are TGTGCCAGCAGGGGGGCCACCTACAATGAGCAGTTCTTC. Its protein is CASRGATYNEQFF.

This clonotype has a count of ten or more. The chain combines TRBV7-9 with TRBJ2-7; TRBD1 aligns across 8 bases. Trimming took 5 bases from V and 2 from J; bases not matched to a gene: 11. The CDR3 runs 16 residues. Per the germline V gene, CDR1 is SEHNR and CDR2 is FQNEAQ (reference sequence). The CDR3: CASSPADRGPAYEQYV. The CDR3 DNA reads TGTGCCAGCAGCCCCGCCGACAGGGGCCCAGCCTACGAGCAGTACGTC.

This clonotype has at least ten counts. V gene TRBV7-6 combines with J gene TRBJ1-5; no clear D gene. The germline V gene encodes CDR1 SGHVS and CDR2 FNYEAQ. Trimming shortened V by 2 bases and J by 3 bases, and 5 bases separated the two germline ends. The CDR3 has 13 residues. CDR3 region: CASSLSINQPQHF. DNA of the CDR3: TGTGCCAGCAGCTTATCTATCAATCAGCCCCAGCATTTT.

The chain's CDR3 is CSVEDRRAGTVPPNTEAFF. DNA for the CDR3: TGCAGCGTTGAAGATCGACGTGCAGGGACCGTCCCACCGAACACTGAAGCTTTCTTT. The V and J genes are TRBV29-1 and TRBJ1-1; D is possibly TRBD1 (5 bases). Trimming cost V 0 bases and J 1 base, with 24 bases left between them. The CDR3 is made up of 19 amino acids. CDR1 is SQVTM, CDR2 ANQGSEA, per germline.

This clonotype was seen at least ten times. The genes are TRBV28 and TRBJ2-7; D is perhaps TRBD1 or TRBD2 (5 bases each). Germline CDR1 is MDHEN and CDR2 is SYDVKM. The V end was cut by 3 bases, the J end by 3 bases, with 18 bases between. This CDR3 spans 16 amino acids. The DNA of the CDR3 is TGTGCCAGCAGTTTGGCCGGGACGCAGACCCTCTACGAGCAGTACTTC. Translated: CASSLAGTQTLYEQYF. Combining the CDR3 with reference TRBV28 and TRBJ2-7 gives the whole variable domain DVKVTQSSRYLVKRTGEKVFLECVQDMDHENMFWYRQDPGLGLRLIYFSYDVKMKEKGDIPEGYSVSREKKERFSLILESASTNQTSMYLCASSLAGTQTLYEQYFGPGTRLTVT.

The sample holds many counts of this clonotype. This chain links TRBV23-1 with TRBJ2-7; D not certain. TRBV23-1 counts as an open reading frame of uncertain function. This CDR3 has 13 residues. V gave up 2 bases and J gave up 2 bases, with 7 bases separating them. CDR3 amino acids: CASSQVTTYEQYF. The CDR3 DNA is TGCGCCAGCAGTCAAGTGACAACCTACGAGCAGTACTTC.

This clonotype was counted only a few times. The chain employs TRBV2 and TRBJ2-5, with D possibly TRBD2 on 6 matching bases. The germline V gene has CDR1 SNHLY and CDR2 FYNNEI. This CDR3 has 15 amino acids. V was trimmed by 4 bases and J by 0 bases, leaving 12 bases between them. The CDR3 coding sequence is TGTGCCAGCAGTGCCCGGGTAGCGGACCAAGAGACCCAGTACTTC. Its protein is CASSARVADQETQYF.

This clonotype came up many times. This sequence joins TRBV28 and TRBJ2-7, with a weak D call TRBD1 (6 bases). This CDR3 has 15 residues. V was shortened by 4 bases and J by 2 bases, with 15 bases between the two germline ends. Germline V gene lookup returns CDR1 MDHEN and CDR2 SYDVKM. The CDR3 coding sequence is TGTGCCAGCAGTTGGCGACAGGCGTTGACCTACGAGCAGTACGTC. It is translated as CASSWRQALTYEQYV.

In this sample, this clonotype turned up many times. Here the CDR3 DNA reads TGTGCCAGCAGTTACGCTCCGACGACTCGCACAGATACGCAGTATTTT. Its protein product is CASSYAPTTRTDTQYF. The chain employs TRBV6-5 and TRBJ2-3; no definite D call. The V gene lost 2 bases and the J gene lost 1 base, with 13 bases spanning the gap. The length of the CDR3 is 16 residues. Germline CDR1 is MNHEY and CDR2 is SVGAGI.

The chain carries TRBV5-6 and TRBJ2-6, with D perhaps matching TRBD1 (5 bases). This CDR3 spans 16 amino acids. V was pared by 4 bases and J by 0 bases, with 11 bases between. Per the germline V gene, CDR1 is SGHDT and CDR2 is YYEEEE. CDR3 in amino acids: CASSRRQYSGANVLTF. CDR3 nucleotide sequence: TGTGCCAGCAGCCGTCGACAGTACTCTGGGGCCAACGTCCTGACTTTC.

This clonotype was seen only a few times. The chain uses TRBV5-1 and TRBJ2-6, with D uncertain. The V gene lost 7 bases and the J gene lost 2 bases, with 7 bases spanning the gap. Germline V lookup: CDR1 SGHRS, CDR2 YFSETQ. The CDR3 totals 13 residues. Written as DNA, the CDR3 is TGCGCCAGCTTTGAGGCTGGGGCCAACGTCCTGACTTTC. Translating it yields CASFEAGANVLTF.